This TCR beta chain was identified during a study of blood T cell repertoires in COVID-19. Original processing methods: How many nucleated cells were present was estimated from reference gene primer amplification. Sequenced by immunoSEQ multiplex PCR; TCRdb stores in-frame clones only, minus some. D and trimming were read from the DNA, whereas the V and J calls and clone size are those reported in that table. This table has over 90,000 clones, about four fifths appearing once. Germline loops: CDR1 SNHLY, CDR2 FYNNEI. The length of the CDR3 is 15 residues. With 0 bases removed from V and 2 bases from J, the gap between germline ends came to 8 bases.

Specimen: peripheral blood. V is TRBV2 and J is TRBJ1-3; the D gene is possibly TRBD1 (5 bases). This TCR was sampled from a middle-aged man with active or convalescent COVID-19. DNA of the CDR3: TGTGCCAGCAGTGAAGCGGAAGGGGCTGGAAACACCATATATTTT. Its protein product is CASSEAEGAGNTIYF.